The rows below give T cell receptor beta chains drawn from one sample of a study of shared clonotypes between healthy human individuals. The data were produced by immunoSEQ multiplex PCR, yet TCRdb's version contains in-frame clones alone and is incomplete. The sample has about 600,000 clones, just over 75% seen once; the top ten hold about 12%. Sequencing used PBMCs. Source of these receptors: a woman aged 35 to 49 in good health. Some clones in this sample may be carry-over from other donors' samples. The CDR3 runs from the conserved cysteine through the conserved F or W. Each record gives: D gene, V gene, J gene, clone size, CDR3 protein, CDR3 DNA. D genes are given only for firm matches. Size tells how often a clone was seen (once, few, many) or the class of an expanded clone, and some rows leave it out.

D gene: TRBD2
V gene: TRBV11-2
J gene: TRBJ2-3
clone size: .
CDR3 protein: CASSSPGPLAGLADTQYF
CDR3 DNA: TGTGCCAGCAGCTCACCCGGTCCACTAGCGGGATTGGCAGATACGCAGTATTTT

D gene: .
V gene: TRBV10-3
J gene: TRBJ1-5
clone size: .
CDR3 protein: CAISESSFTQPQHF
CDR3 DNA: TGTGCCATCAGTGAGTCGAGTTTCACTCAGCCCCAGCATTTT

D gene: TRBD1
V gene: TRBV13
J gene: TRBJ2-7
clone size: .
CDR3 protein: CASSLWTGLGQYF
CDR3 DNA: TGTGCCAGCAGCTTATGGACAGGCCTCGGGCAGTACTTC

D gene: TRBD1
V gene: TRBV6-5
J gene: TRBJ1-5
clone size: once
CDR3 protein: CASRRDRGKDQPQHF
CDR3 DNA: TGTGCCAGCAGACGGGACAGGGGGAAGGATCAGCCCCAGCATTTT

D gene: .
V gene: TRBV27
J gene: TRBJ2-2
clone size: .
CDR3 protein: CASSPVIRGTGELFF
CDR3 DNA: TGTGCCAGCAGTCCGGTAATACGGGGCACCGGGGAGCTGTTTTTT

D gene: TRBD2
V gene: TRBV6-1
J gene: TRBJ2-7
clone size: .
CDR3 protein: CASSASGTHYEQYF
CDR3 DNA: TGTGCCAGCAGTGCTAGCGGGACCCATTACGAGCAGTACTTC

D gene: .
V gene: TRBV6-5
J gene: TRBJ1-5
clone size: .
CDR3 protein: CASSYSRGQPQHF
CDR3 DNA: TGTGCCAGCAGTTACTCCCGGGGTCAGCCCCAGCATTTT

D gene: .
V gene: TRBV2
J gene: TRBJ2-1
clone size: .
CDR3 protein: CASSRLTTASNEQFF
CDR3 DNA: TGTGCCAGCAGCCGACTAACAACGGCTTCGAATGAGCAGTTCTTC

D gene: TRBD1
V gene: TRBV7-2
J gene: TRBJ2-1
clone size: .
CDR3 protein: CASTSHRQGAYEQFF
CDR3 DNA: TGTGCCAGCACCTCCCACCGGCAGGGGGCCTATGAGCAGTTCTTC

D gene: .
V gene: TRBV7-3
J gene: TRBJ2-2
clone size: few
CDR3 protein: CASSFNRAGELFF
CDR3 DNA: TGTGCCAGCAGCTTCAACCGGGCCGGGGAGCTGTTTTTT

D gene: .
V gene: TRBV5-1
J gene: TRBJ1-2
clone size: .
CDR3 protein: CASSAGPRDLTNYGYTF
CDR3 DNA: TGCGCCAGCAGCGCTGGTCCCCGGGACTTAACTAACTATGGCTACACCTTC

D gene: .
V gene: TRBV25-1
J gene: TRBJ1-2
clone size: .
CDR3 protein: CASSTLGQKYGYTF
CDR3 DNA: TGTGCCAGCAGTACCCTAGGGCAGAAGTATGGCTACACCTTC

D gene: .
V gene: TRBV18
J gene: TRBJ2-7
clone size: .
CDR3 protein: CASSPPGVLSYEQYF
CDR3 DNA: TGTGCCAGCTCACCACCGGGGGTCCTCTCCTACGAGCAGTACTTC

D gene: TRBD1
V gene: TRBV29-1
J gene: TRBJ2-5
clone size: .
CDR3 protein: CSVLNRGQGPRGKQYF
CDR3 DNA: TGCAGCGTTCTTAACCGAGGACAGGGGCCACGGGGAAAGCAGTACTTC

D gene: .
V gene: TRBV11-1
J gene: TRBJ2-3
clone size: .
CDR3 protein: CASSFVGWSSTDTQYF
CDR3 DNA: TGTGCCAGCAGCTTCGTCGGTTGGAGCTCCACAGATACGCAGTATTTT

D gene: .
V gene: TRBV6-6
J gene: TRBJ2-2
clone size: .
CDR3 protein: CASSLANTGELFF
CDR3 DNA: TGTGCCAGCAGTCTAGCGAACACCGGGGAGCTGTTTTTT

D gene: .
V gene: TRBV7-2
J gene: TRBJ1-4
clone size: .
CDR3 protein: CASSLNRAEKLFF
CDR3 DNA: TGTGCCAGCAGCTTAAACAGAGCGGAAAAACTGTTTTTT

D gene: .
V gene: TRBV19
J gene: TRBJ1-3
clone size: .
CDR3 protein: CASTGAFSGNTIYF
CDR3 DNA: TGTGCCAGTACGGGTGCATTCTCTGGAAACACCATATATTTT

D gene: TRBD1
V gene: TRBV6-6
J gene: TRBJ1-2
clone size: .
CDR3 protein: CASKPGQNYGYTF
CDR3 DNA: TGTGCCAGCAAACCGGGACAGAACTATGGCTACACCTTC

D gene: TRBD1
V gene: TRBV6-6
J gene: TRBJ1-2
clone size: few
CDR3 protein: CASSYGTGVGGYTF
CDR3 DNA: TGTGCCAGCAGTTACGGGACAGGGGTAGGAGGCTACACCTTC

D gene: TRBD1
V gene: TRBV4-1
J gene: TRBJ2-7
clone size: .
CDR3 protein: CASSATGGGVGEQYF
CDR3 DNA: TGCGCCAGCAGCGCCACAGGGGGTGGGGTAGGCGAGCAGTACTTC

D gene: TRBD1
V gene: TRBV30
J gene: TRBJ2-7
clone size: .
CDR3 protein: CAWSPGTGGYEQYF
CDR3 DNA: TGTGCCTGGAGCCCCGGGACAGGGGGCTACGAGCAGTACTTC

D gene: .
V gene: TRBV18
J gene: TRBJ2-2
clone size: .
CDR3 protein: CASSPLPGIAGELFF
CDR3 DNA: TGTGCCAGCTCACCGCTACCCGGGATTGCCGGGGAGCTGTTTTTT

D gene: TRBD2
V gene: TRBV6-5
J gene: TRBJ2-2
clone size: .
CDR3 protein: CASRTLREGWELFF
CDR3 DNA: TGTGCCAGCAGGACCTTGCGGGAGGGTTGGGAGCTGTTTTTT

D gene: TRBD1
V gene: TRBV29-1
J gene: TRBJ1-2
clone size: .
CDR3 protein: CSVRQGNYGYTF
CDR3 DNA: TGCAGCGTACGACAGGGGAACTATGGCTACACCTTC

D gene: TRBD2
V gene: TRBV10-3
J gene: TRBJ2-7
clone size: .
CDR3 protein: CAIRQAGGSYEQYF
CDR3 DNA: TGTGCCATCAGACAAGCGGGAGGCTCCTACGAGCAGTACTTC

D gene: .
V gene: TRBV2
J gene: TRBJ2-1
clone size: .
CDR3 protein: CASRPSYNEQFF
CDR3 DNA: TGTGCCAGCCGCCCCTCCTACAATGAGCAGTTCTTC

D gene: .
V gene: TRBV19
J gene: TRBJ2-7
clone size: .
CDR3 protein: CASAGLYEQYF
CDR3 DNA: TGTGCCAGTGCCGGCCTATACGAGCAGTACTTC

D gene: TRBD2
V gene: TRBV7-3
J gene: TRBJ2-1
clone size: once
CDR3 protein: CASSLDTAGGYNEQFF
CDR3 DNA: TGTGCCAGCAGCTTAGATACAGCGGGAGGGTACAATGAGCAGTTCTTC